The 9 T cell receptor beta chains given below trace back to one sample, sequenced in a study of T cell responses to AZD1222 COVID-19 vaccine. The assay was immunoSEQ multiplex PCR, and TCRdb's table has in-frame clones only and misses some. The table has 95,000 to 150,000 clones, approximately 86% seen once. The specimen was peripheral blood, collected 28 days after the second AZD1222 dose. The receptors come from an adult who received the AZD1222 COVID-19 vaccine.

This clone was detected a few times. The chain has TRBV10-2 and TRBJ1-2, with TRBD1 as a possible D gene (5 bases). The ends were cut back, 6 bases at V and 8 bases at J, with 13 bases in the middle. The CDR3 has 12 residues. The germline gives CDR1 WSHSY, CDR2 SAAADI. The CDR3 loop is CASRGQETGYTF. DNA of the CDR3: TGCGCCAGCAGAGGACAAGAGACCGGCTACACCTTC.

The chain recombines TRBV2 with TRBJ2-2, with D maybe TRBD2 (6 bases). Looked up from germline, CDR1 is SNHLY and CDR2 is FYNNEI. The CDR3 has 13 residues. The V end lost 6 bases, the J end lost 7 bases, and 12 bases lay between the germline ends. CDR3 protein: CASRQGEVGELFF. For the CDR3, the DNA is TGTGCCAGCAGACAAGGGGAGGTCGGGGAGCTGTTTTTT.

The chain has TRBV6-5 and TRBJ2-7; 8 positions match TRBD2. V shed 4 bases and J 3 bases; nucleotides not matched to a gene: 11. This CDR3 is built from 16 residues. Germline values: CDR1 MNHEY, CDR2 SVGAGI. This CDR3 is CASSLSASGWNYEQYF. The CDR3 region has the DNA TGTGCCAGCAGTTTATCGGCTAGCGGGTGGAACTACGAGCAGTACTTC.

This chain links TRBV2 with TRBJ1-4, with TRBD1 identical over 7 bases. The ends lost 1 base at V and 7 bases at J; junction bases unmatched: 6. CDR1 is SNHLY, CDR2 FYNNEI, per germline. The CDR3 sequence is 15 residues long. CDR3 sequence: CASSEVGRGPEKLFF. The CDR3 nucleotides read TGTGCCAGCAGTGAAGTTGGGAGGGGGCCTGAAAAACTGTTTTTT.

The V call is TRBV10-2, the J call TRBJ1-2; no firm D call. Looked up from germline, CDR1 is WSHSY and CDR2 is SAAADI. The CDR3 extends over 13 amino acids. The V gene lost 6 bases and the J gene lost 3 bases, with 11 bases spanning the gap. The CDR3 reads CASRDPTDYGYTF. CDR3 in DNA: TGCGCCAGCAGGGATCCCACGGACTATGGCTACACCTTC.

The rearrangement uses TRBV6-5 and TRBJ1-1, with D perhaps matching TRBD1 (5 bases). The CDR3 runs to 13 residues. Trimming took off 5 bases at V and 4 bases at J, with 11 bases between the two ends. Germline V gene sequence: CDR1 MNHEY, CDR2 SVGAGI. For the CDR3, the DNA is TGTGCCAGCAGTCCCAGGGTGAGCACTGAAGCTTTCTTT. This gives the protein CASSPRVSTEAFF.

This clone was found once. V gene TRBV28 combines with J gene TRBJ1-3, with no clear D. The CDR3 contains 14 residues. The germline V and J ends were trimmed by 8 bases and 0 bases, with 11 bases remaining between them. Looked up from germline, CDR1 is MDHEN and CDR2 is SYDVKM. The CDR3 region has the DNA TGTGCCAGCCGTATAGCGGGCTCTGGAAACACCATATATTTT. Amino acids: CASRIAGSGNTIYF.

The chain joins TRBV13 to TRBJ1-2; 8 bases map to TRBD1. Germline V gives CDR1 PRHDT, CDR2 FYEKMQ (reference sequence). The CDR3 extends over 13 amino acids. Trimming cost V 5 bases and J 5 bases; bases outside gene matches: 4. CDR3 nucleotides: TGTGCCAGCAGCACCCGGACAGGGTATGGCTACACCTTC. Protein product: CASSTRTGYGYTF.

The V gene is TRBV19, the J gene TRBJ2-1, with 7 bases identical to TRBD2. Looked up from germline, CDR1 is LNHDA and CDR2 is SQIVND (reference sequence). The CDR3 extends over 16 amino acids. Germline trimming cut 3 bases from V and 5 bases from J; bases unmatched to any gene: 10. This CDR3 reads CASSIPLPGGDNEQFF. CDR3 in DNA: TGTGCCAGTAGTATTCCCCTACCGGGGGGAGACAATGAGCAGTTCTTC.